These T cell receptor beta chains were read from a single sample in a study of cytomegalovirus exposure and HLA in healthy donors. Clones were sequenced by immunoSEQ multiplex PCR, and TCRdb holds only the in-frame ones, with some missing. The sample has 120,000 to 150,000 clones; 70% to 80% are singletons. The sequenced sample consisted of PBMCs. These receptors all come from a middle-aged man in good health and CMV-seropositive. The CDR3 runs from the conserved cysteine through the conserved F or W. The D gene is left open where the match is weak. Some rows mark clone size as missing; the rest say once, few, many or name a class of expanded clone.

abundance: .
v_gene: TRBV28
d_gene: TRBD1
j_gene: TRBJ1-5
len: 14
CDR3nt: TGTGCCAGCAGCCCCGTGGACAGGTCACGACCCCAGCATTTT
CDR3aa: CASSPVDRSRPQHF

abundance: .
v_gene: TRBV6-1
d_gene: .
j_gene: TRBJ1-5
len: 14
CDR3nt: TGTGCCAGCAGTGCGGCAGGGGTAGATCAGCCCCAGCATTTT
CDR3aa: CASSAAGVDQPQHF

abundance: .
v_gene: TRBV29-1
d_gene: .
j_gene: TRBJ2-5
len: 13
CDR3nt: TGCAGCGCCCGACAGGGAGGTGTGCAGACCCAGTACTTC
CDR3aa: CSARQGGVQTQYF

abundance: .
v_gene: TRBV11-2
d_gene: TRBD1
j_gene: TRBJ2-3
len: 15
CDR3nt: TGTGCCAGCAGCCTTATAGGGGGCTTCCCAGATACGCAGTATTTT
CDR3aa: CASSLIGGFPDTQYF

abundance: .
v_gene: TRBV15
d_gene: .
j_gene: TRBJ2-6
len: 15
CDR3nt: TGTGCCACCAGCAGCTATTCCTCTGGGGCCAACGGCCTGACTTTC
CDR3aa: CATSSYSSGANGLTF

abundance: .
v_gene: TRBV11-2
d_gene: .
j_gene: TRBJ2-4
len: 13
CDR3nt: TGTGCCAGCCGATTGACAGGAGAAAACATTCAGTACTTC
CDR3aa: CASRLTGENIQYF

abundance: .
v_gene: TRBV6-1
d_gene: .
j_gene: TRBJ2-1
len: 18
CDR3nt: TGTGCCAGCAGTGAATCCCCTCCACCAGTCAGCTCCTACAATGAGCAGTTCTTC
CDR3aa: CASSESPPPVSSYNEQFF

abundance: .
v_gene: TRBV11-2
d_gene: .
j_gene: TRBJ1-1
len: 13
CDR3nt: TGTGCCAGCAGCAGGACAGTGAACACTGAAGCTTTCTTT
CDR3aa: CASSRTVNTEAFF

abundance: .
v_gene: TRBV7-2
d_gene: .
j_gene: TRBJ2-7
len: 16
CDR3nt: TGTGCCAGCAGCCAGTACGTTTTGAGCGCGCTCCACGAGCAGTACTTC
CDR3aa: CASSQYVLSALHEQYF

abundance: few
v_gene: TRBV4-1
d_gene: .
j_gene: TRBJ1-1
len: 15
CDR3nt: TGCGCCAGCAGCCGAGAAAGGGGTGTGTGGACTGAAGCTTTCTTT
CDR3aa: CASSRERGVWTEAFF

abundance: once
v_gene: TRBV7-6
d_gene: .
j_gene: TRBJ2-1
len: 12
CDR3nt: TGTGCCAGCAGCTTAAGTCGCGGTGAGCAGTTCTTC
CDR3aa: CASSLSRGEQFF

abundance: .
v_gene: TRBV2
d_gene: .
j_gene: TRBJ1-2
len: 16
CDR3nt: TGTGCCAGCAGTGGCGCCACAGGTCTAGCTAACTATGGCTACACCTTC
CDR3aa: CASSGATGLANYGYTF

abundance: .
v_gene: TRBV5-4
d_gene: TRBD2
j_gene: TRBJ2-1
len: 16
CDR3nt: TGTGCCAGCAGCATGGGAAGCGGGAGGAGATACAATGAGCAGTTCTTC
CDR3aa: CASSMGSGRRYNEQFF

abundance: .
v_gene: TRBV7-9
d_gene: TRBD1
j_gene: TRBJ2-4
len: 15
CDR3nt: TGTGCCAGCAGCTTAGGAGGCCAGACAGGGGACATTCAGTACTTC
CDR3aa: CASSLGGQTGDIQYF

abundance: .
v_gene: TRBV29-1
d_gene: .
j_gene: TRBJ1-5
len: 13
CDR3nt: TGCAGCGTGCGGCAGGGTTGGAATCAGCCCCAGCATTTT
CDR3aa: CSVRQGWNQPQHF

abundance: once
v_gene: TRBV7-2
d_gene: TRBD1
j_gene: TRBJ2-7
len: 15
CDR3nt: TGTGCCAGCAGCTTAGTGACCGGACAGGTTGTAGAGCAGTACTTC
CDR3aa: CASSLVTGQVVEQYF

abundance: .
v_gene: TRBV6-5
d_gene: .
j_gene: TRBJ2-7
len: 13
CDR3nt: TGTGCCAGCAGGTCACAGGGCTCCTACGAGCAGTACTTC
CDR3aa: CASRSQGSYEQYF

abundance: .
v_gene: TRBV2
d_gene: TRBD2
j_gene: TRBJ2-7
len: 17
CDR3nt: TGTGCCAGCAGTGAAAGGGCGGGAGGACAAATTTACTACGAGCAGTACTTC
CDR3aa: CASSERAGGQIYYEQYF

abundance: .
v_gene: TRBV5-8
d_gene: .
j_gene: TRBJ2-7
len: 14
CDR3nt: TGTGCCAGCACCTTTGACAGGTCAACCCACGAGCAGTACTTC
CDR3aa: CASTFDRSTHEQYF

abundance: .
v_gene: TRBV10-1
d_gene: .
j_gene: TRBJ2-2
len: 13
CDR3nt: TGCGCCAGCAGCGGAGCCCGGGGCGGGGAGCTGTTTTTT
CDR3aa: CASSGARGGELFF

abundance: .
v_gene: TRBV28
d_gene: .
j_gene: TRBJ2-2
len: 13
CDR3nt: TGTGCCAGCAGCCCGGACAGTATCGGGGAGCTGTTTTTT
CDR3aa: CASSPDSIGELFF

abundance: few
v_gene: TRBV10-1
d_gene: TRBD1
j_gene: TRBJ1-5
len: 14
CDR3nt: TGCGCCAGCGGACAGGAGGGGGGAGATCAGCCCCAGCATTTT
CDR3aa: CASGQEGGDQPQHF

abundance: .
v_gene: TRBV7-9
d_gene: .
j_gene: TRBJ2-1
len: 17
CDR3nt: TGTTCCAGCAGCGTAAACAGGGTCAACGGGATTTCGGATGAGCAGTTCTTC
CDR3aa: CSSSVNRVNGISDEQFF

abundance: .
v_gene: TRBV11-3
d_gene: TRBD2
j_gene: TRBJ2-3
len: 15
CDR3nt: TGTGCCAGCAGCCCTAGTTGGGGGAGGGCAGATACGCAGTATTTT
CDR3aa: CASSPSWGRADTQYF

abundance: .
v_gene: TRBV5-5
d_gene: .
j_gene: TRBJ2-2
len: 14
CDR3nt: TGTGCCAGCAGCCCCCTAGGATCCACCGGGGAGCTGTTTTTT
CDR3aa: CASSPLGSTGELFF

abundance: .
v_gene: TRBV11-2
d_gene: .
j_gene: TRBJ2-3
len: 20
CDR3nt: TGTGCCAGCAGCTTAGACCTTGGGGAGCGGGACACCGCTAGCACAGATACGCAGTATTTT
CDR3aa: CASSLDLGERDTASTDTQYF

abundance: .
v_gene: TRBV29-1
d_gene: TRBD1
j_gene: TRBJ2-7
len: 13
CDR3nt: TGCAGCGTTGAAGGGACAGGGACCTACGAGCAGTACTTC
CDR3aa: CSVEGTGTYEQYF

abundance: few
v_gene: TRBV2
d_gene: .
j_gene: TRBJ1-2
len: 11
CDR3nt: TGTGCCAGCAGTGAACAGGGTGGCTACACCTTC
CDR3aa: CASSEQGGYTF

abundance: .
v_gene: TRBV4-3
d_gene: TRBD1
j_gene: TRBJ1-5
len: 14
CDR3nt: TGCGCCAGCAGCTTGGGACAGGGAAATCAGCCCCAGCATTTT
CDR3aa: CASSLGQGNQPQHF

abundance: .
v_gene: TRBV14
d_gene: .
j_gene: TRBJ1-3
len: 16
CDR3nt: TGTGCCAGCAGCCAAGAAAGAGGCCTGGGTGGAAACACCATATATTTT
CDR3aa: CASSQERGLGGNTIYF

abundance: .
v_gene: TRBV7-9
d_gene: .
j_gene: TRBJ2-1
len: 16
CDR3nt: TGTGCCAGCAGCTCCCCCCGGCTAGCGAACTACAATGAGCAGTTCTTC
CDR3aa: CASSSPRLANYNEQFF

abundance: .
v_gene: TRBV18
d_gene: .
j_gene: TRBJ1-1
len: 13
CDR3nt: TGTGCCAGCTCACAAACGCGGGGAACTGAAGCTTTCTTT
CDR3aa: CASSQTRGTEAFF

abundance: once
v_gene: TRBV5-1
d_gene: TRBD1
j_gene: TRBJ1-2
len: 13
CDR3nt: TGCGCCAGCAGCTTCGACAGGGGCTATGGCTACACCTTC
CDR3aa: CASSFDRGYGYTF

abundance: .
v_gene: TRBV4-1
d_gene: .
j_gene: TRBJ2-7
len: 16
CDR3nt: TGCGCCAGCAGCCAAGGTGGAGGGGTTGGGGCCTACGAGCAGTACTTC
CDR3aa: CASSQGGGVGAYEQYF

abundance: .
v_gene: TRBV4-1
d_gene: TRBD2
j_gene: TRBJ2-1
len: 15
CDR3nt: TGCGCCAGCAGCCCTAGGACTAGCGGGAGAATTGAGCAGTTCTTC
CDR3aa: CASSPRTSGRIEQFF

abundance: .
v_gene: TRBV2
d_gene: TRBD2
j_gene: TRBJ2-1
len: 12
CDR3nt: TGTGCCGGTTGTAGCGGGAACGATGAGCAGTTCTTC
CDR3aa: CAGCSGNDEQFF

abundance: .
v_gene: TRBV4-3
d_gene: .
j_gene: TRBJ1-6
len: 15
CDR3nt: TGCGCCAGCAGCCTCACAGGGACCTATAATTCACCCCTCCACTTT
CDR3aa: CASSLTGTYNSPLHF

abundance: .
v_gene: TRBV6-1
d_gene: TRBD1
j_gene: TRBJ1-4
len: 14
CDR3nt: TGTGCCAGCAGTCGCAGGGGGCAAGATGAAAAACTGTTTTTT
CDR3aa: CASSRRGQDEKLFF

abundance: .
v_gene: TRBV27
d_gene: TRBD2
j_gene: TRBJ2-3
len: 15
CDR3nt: TGTGCCAGCAGCCCTTCTAGCGGGAGTTCTGATACGCAGTATTTT
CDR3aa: CASSPSSGSSDTQYF

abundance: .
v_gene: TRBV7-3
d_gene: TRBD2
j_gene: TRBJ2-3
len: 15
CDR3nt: TGTGCCAGCAGCTTAAATGGCGGGAGAGCGGATACGCAGTATTTT
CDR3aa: CASSLNGGRADTQYF

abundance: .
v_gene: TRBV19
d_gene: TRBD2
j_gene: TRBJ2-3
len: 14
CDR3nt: TGTGCCAGTATACTAGCGGGAGCCACAGATACGCAGTATTTT
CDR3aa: CASILAGATDTQYF

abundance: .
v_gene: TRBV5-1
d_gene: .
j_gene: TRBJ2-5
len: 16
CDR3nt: TGCGCCAGCAGCCCTGGACCGGGACAAGGGTCAAGAGAGCAGTACTTC
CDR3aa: CASSPGPGQGSREQYF

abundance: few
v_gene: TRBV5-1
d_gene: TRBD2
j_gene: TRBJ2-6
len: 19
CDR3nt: TGCGCCAGCAGCCCCCGGACTAGCGGGTCCTGGGCCGGGGCCAACGTCCTGACTTTC
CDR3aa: CASSPRTSGSWAGANVLTF